Sequencing of this T cell receptor beta chain was carried out in a study of regulatory T cells in long-lasting Graves disease. Points from the study as a whole: Gene preferences differed: TRBV28, TRBJ1-2, TRBJ2-5 in persistent cases.

Time point meaning: persistent/refractory GD, antithyroid drugs over 5 years with positive TRAb. PBMC RNA served as the TCR library source. Germline V CDR1 and CDR2: MDHEN, SYDVKM. V lost 1 base and J 5 bases, leaving 20 bases between the germline ends. The CDR3 runs 17 residues. HTBI primers from iRepertoire and Arm-PCR of CDR3 regions yielded the TCR beta libraries. TCRdb reprocessed the multiplex PCR reads via MiXCR and lists one record per CDR3 protein. This table has hundreds of thousands of distinct CDR3 sequences, roughly 22% appearing once. This clonotype was observed a single time. What it binds is not known. A read error is possible here, since a much larger clone lies one base away.

The sequence was obtained from a female donor with Graves disease. The V gene is TRBV28, the J gene TRBJ2-5; a possible D gene is TRBD2 (6 bases). Source: peripheral blood mononuclear cells (PBMCs), taken when the disease was refractory, from a patient treated with antithyroid drugs. CDR3 nucleotide sequence: TGTGCCAGCAGTTTATCGTCAGGCGGGGCCCGAGGCGAGACCCAGTACTTC. Its protein is CASSLSSGGARGETQYF.